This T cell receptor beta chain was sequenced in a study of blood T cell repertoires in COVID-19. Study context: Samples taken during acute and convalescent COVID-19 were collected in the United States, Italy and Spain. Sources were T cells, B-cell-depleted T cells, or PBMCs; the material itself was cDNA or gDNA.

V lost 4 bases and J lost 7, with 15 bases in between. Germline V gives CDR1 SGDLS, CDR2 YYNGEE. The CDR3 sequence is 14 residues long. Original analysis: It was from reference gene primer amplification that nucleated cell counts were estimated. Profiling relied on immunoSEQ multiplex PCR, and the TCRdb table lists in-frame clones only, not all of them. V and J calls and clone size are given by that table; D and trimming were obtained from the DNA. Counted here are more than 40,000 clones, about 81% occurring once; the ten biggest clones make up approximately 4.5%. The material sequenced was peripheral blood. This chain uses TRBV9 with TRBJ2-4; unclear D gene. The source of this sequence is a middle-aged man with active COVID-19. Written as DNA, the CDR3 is TGTGCCAGCAGCCCCCCAGACTCCCGGAACATTCAGTACTTC. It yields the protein CASSPPDSRNIQYF.